The 2 T cell receptor beta chains reported below all come from one sample, sequenced in a study of blood T cell repertoires in COVID-19. The protocol was immunoSEQ multiplex PCR, while the TCRdb copy is restricted to in-frame clones and leaves out a portion. The sample records about 43,000 clones, about 83% being singletons. Sequencing used peripheral blood. Receptors were obtained from a woman of 80 years or more with acute or convalescent COVID-19.

This rearrangement joins TRBV27 to TRBJ1-6; 12 bases agree with TRBD1. V lost 5 bases, J lost 6 bases, and 14 bases stayed unmatched. The length of the CDR3 is 19 residues. Germline CDR1 reads MNHEY; CDR2 reads SMNVEV (reference sequence). CDR3 coding DNA: TGTGCCAGCAGTGAGGGGACAGGGGGCCCCTGGACCTCTAATTCACCCCTCCACTTT. It encodes CASSEGTGGPWTSNSPLHF.

This clone has at least ten counts. The chain couples TRBV2 to TRBJ2-7; the D is unclear. Germline values: CDR1 SNHLY, CDR2 FYNNEI. Trimming took 7 bases from V and 7 from J, leaving 8 bases between them. The CDR3 extends over 10 amino acids. For the CDR3, the DNA is TGTGCCAGCACCTTGCTAGAGCAGTACTTC. Translation: CASTLLEQYF. The full variable domain, completed using reference TRBV2 and TRBJ2-7, is EPEVTQTPSHQVTQMGQEVILRCVPISNHLYFYWYRQILGQKVEFLVSFYNNEISEKSEIFDDQFSVERPDGSNFTLKIRSTKLEDSAMYFCASTLLEQYFGPGTRLTVT.